This passage covers 26 T cell receptor beta chains from one sample sequenced in a study of human T cells and chemical hapten exposure. As to time point: pre-sensitization, week 0. Treatment given: therapeutic diphenylcyclopropenone sensitization with weekly scalp DPC. TCRdb itself ran the RACE reads through MiXCR, one entry per CDR3 protein. Altogether some 360,000 distinct CDR3 sequences are present, more than 4.5% being singletons, with the ten largest covering around 2.6%. The starting material was whole blood, obtained in connection with sensitization to the hapten diphenylcyclopropenone (DPC). The receptors shown here come from a woman in her fifties or sixties with alopecia areata. Some clones in this sample may be carry-over from other donors' samples.

There are many counts of this clonotype. The chain joins TRBV28 to TRBJ1-6, with D uncertain. Trimming cost V 5 bases and J 14 bases, with 19 bases left between them. CDR3 length: 14 residues. Germline V gene data show CDR1 as MDHEN and CDR2 as SYDVKM. CDR3: CASSTPLGPFTLHF. The DNA for the CDR3 is TGTGCCAGCAGTACACCCCTAGGGCCTTTTACCCTCCACTTT.

Ten or more counts support this clonotype. The chain carries TRBV15 and TRBJ2-1; D is perhaps TRBD2 (6 bases). V shed 5 bases and J shed 4 bases, with 15 bases lying between them. Germline V gene lookup returns CDR1 LNHNV and CDR2 YYDKDF (reference sequence). The CDR3 length is 15 residues. For the CDR3, the DNA is TGTGCCACCAGCGCAGCCCGGGACTCTTACAATGAGCAGTTCTTC. Translated: CATSAARDSYNEQFF.

This chain connects TRBV2 to TRBJ2-7, with 10 nucleotides matching TRBD2. The CDR3 consists of 15 residues. Trimming removed 6 bases from V and 2 bases from J; junction bases left unmatched: 7. Germline CDR1 reads SNHLY; CDR2 reads FYNNEI. DNA for the CDR3: TGTGCCAGCAGCGCCACTAGCGGGGCCACCTACGAGCAGTACTTC. Translated: CASSATSGATYEQYF. Combining the CDR3 with reference TRBV2 and TRBJ2-7 gives the whole variable domain EPEVTQTPSHQVTQMGQEVILRCVPISNHLYFYWYRQILGQKVEFLVSFYNNEISEKSEIFDDQFSVERPDGSNFTLKIRSTKLEDSAMYFCASSATSGATYEQYFGPGTRLTVT.

This clonotype occurred many times. The V call is TRBV6-2 or TRBV6-3, the J call TRBJ2-1, with TRBD2 matching 7 bases. The CDR3 runs 10 residues. Trimming at V came to 7 bases and at J to 10 bases, leaving 1 base not matched to a gene. The germline CDR1 and CDR2 sequences are MNHEY and SVGEGT. CDR3 nucleotides: TGTGCCAGCAAGGGAGGGGAGCAGTTCTTC. This translates into CASKGGEQFF.

This clonotype was seen many times. The chain is built from TRBV5-6 and TRBJ1-5; possible D gene TRBD1, 5 bases. The CDR3 extends over 15 amino acids. The germline V and J ends were trimmed by 4 bases and 1 base, with 12 bases remaining between them. Germline lookup yields CDR1 SGHDT and CDR2 YYEEEE. CDR3 nucleotide sequence: TGTGCCAGCAGCCGATTCGGGGCGAGCAATCAGCCCCAGCATTTT. It specifies CASSRFGASNQPQHF.

This clonotype was found many times. The chain employs TRBV20-1 and TRBJ1-3; D is unclear. From germline, CDR1 is DFQATT and CDR2 SNEGSKA (reference sequence). The CDR3 runs to 11 residues. Trimming removed 4 bases at V and 4 bases at J, with 5 bases between. The CDR3 loop is CSAILGNTIYF. CDR3 coding DNA: TGCAGTGCTATACTAGGAAACACCATATATTTT.

In this sample, this clonotype turned up many times. V is TRBV29-1 and J is TRBJ1-3; D is ambiguous. Germline V gene sequence: CDR1 SQVTM, CDR2 ANQGSEA. The CDR3 loop spans 14 amino acids. V was shortened by 4 bases and J by 0 bases, with 10 bases between the two germline ends. CDR3 DNA sequence: TGCAGCGTTGGAGTAGGCAACTCTGGAAACACCATATATTTT. This gives the protein CSVGVGNSGNTIYF.

In this sample, this clonotype turned up a few times. J is TRBJ2-3 and V is TRBV7-2; tentatively, D is TRBD2 (5 bases). V was clipped by 3 bases and J by 5 bases, with 18 bases between them. Germline CDR1 SGHTA, CDR2 FQGNSA. This CDR3 is built from 16 residues. The CDR3 here is CASSFRGSALVDTQYF. For the CDR3, the DNA is TGTGCCAGCAGCTTCCGGGGATCGGCGCTAGTAGATACGCAGTATTTT.

This clonotype was found many times. This chain connects TRBV5-5 to TRBJ2-3; D remains ambiguous. In germline, CDR1 is SGHKS, CDR2 YYEKEE (reference sequence). This CDR3 is built from 13 residues. The V and J ends lost 1 base and 2 bases respectively, with 5 bases between them. The DNA of the CDR3 is TGTGCCAGCAGCTTGACCGACACAGATACGCAGTATTTT. This translates into CASSLTDTDTQYF.

The V and J genes are TRBV7-2 and TRBJ1-2; perhaps TRBD1 as D (5 bases). V lost 5 bases to trimming and J lost 0 bases, with 22 bases between them. Germline V CDR1 and CDR2: SGHTA, FQGNSA. This CDR3 spans 18 amino acids. Written as DNA, the CDR3 is TGTGCCAGCAGCCTTGGAAGCATCTCCGGGGCCGCTAACTATGGCTACACCTTC. Translated: CASSLGSISGAANYGYTF.

The sample holds many counts of this clonotype. J is TRBJ2-1 and V is TRBV7-2; TRBD2 agrees at 9 bases. The length of the CDR3 is 17 residues. The V segment lost 5 bases and the J segment 9 bases; nucleotides outside the gene matches: 17. Germline-derived CDR1 and CDR2 are SGHTA and FQGNSA. CDR3 sequence: CASSRHNRGGGAGEQFF. In DNA form, the CDR3 reads TGTGCCAGCAGCCGTCATAATCGAGGCGGGGGGGCTGGTGAGCAGTTCTTC. Using reference TRBV7-2 and TRBJ2-1 for the parts outside the CDR3, the full variable domain is GAGVSQSPSNKVTEKGKDVELRCDPISGHTALYWYRQSLGQGLEFLIYFQGNSAPDKSGLPSDRFSAERTGGSVSTLTIQRTQQEDSAVYLCASSRHNRGGGAGEQFFGPGTRLTVL.

This chain connects TRBV11-2 to TRBJ2-7; 9 nucleotides agree with TRBD1. Losses at the gene ends were 1 base for V and 4 bases for J; bases not matched to a gene: 8. The CDR3 runs 16 residues. Germline CDR1 and CDR2: SGHAT and FQNNGV. In DNA, the CDR3 is TGTGCCAGCAGCTTAGTTCGGGACAGGGATTCGTACGAGCAGTACTTC. Translation gives CASSLVRDRDSYEQYF.

This clonotype was observed at least ten times. CDR3 DNA: TGTGCCACCTCGCGGTTGGTAGCGGGAGTTGCGAGGGAGCAGTTCTTC. It codes for CATSRLVAGVAREQFF. The J gene is TRBJ2-1, the V gene TRBV15; 9 nucleotides match TRBD2. Germline CDR1 LNHNV, CDR2 YYDKDF (reference sequence). Unmatched junction bases numbered 18, after V lost 8 bases and J lost 10 bases. This CDR3 comprises 16 residues.

V usage is TRBV6-6 and J usage is TRBJ2-5, with 7 bases lining up with TRBD1. The CDR3 has 14 residues. Germline trimming cut 8 bases from V and 4 bases from J; bases unmatched to any gene: 10. CDR1 is MNHNY, CDR2 SVGAGI, per germline (reference sequence). The CDR3 here is CASRYDRARETQYF. DNA of the CDR3: TGTGCCAGCCGCTACGACAGGGCCCGAGAGACCCAGTACTTC.

This clonotype was observed a handful of times. The gene calls are TRBV12-3 or TRBV12-4 and TRBJ2-7, with D tentatively TRBD2 (7 bases). The CDR3 is made up of 15 amino acids. Trimming cost V 2 bases and J 7 bases, with 18 bases left between them. The CDR3 DNA reads as TGTGCCAGCAGTTTAAGCCCAACGGGGGGCAGAGAGCAGTACTTC. This translates into CASSLSPTGGREQYF.

The J gene is TRBJ2-1, the V gene TRBV7-2, with D possibly matching TRBD2 (6 bases). The V gene lost 4 bases and the J gene lost 9 bases, with 19 bases spanning the gap. CDR1 is SGHTA, CDR2 FQGNSA, per germline. The length of the CDR3 is 15 residues. The CDR3 spells CASSSSLPDGSEQFF. CDR3 bases: TGTGCCAGCAGCTCCAGCTTACCGGACGGGAGTGAGCAGTTCTTC.

At least ten counts were recorded for this clonotype. The gene calls are TRBV3-1 and TRBJ2-1; perhaps D is TRBD1 or TRBD2 (5 bases each). Trimming removed 5 bases at V and 4 bases at J, with 12 bases between. CDR1 is LGHDT and CDR2 is YNNKEL in the germline V gene (reference sequence). The CDR3 has 14 residues. CDR3 sequence reads: CASSGPGGYNEQFF. CDR3 coding DNA: TGTGCCAGCAGCGGACCTGGGGGATACAATGAGCAGTTCTTC.

This clonotype was found many times. This sequence joins TRBV4-1 and TRBJ2-4; D gene ambiguous. V shed 3 bases and J shed 6 bases, with 15 bases lying between them. The CDR3 totals 15 residues. Looked up from germline, CDR1 is MGHRA and CDR2 is YSYEKL. The CDR3 nucleotides are TGCGCCAGCAGCCAGAGCCCGGGCGACTTAAACATTCAGTACTTC. Translating it yields CASSQSPGDLNIQYF.

This clonotype was counted at least ten times. The chain links TRBV29-1 to TRBJ2-1; D remains ambiguous. This CDR3 region has 14 residues. Trimming took 8 bases from V and 2 from J, leaving 16 bases between them. CDR1 is SQVTM, CDR2 ANQGSEA, per germline. The CDR3 spells CSSYGVGTYNEQFF. The DNA for the CDR3 is TGCAGCTCATATGGGGTCGGAACCTACAATGAGCAGTTCTTC.

This clonotype was observed at least ten times. The rearrangement joins TRBV20-1 to TRBJ1-5, with D possibly being TRBD1 (5 bases). The V gene lost 1 base and the J gene lost 1 base, with 11 bases spanning the gap. Looked up from germline, CDR1 is DFQATT and CDR2 is SNEGSKA (reference sequence). The CDR3 spans 15 residues. The CDR3 coding sequence is TGCAGTGCTAGAGCCCGGGGGAGGAGCAATCAGCCCCAGCATTTT. The encoded protein is CSARARGRSNQPQHF.

Many counts were recorded for this clonotype. The chain is built from TRBV3-1 and TRBJ2-5, with D maybe TRBD2 (7 bases). Germline V gene sequence: CDR1 LGHDT, CDR2 YNNKEL (reference sequence). V lost 0 bases and J 4 bases, leaving 15 bases between the germline ends. The CDR3 is 16 amino acids. The CDR3 spells CASSQDPSRGGETQYF. The CDR3 DNA follows: TGTGCCAGCAGCCAAGATCCTTCGAGGGGGGGAGAGACCCAGTACTTC.

In its sample, this clonotype was seen many times. The chain recombines TRBV4-1 with TRBJ2-1; the D call may be TRBD1 or TRBD2 (5 bases each). Germline V gives CDR1 MGHRA, CDR2 YSYEKL. This CDR3 has 14 amino acids. V was trimmed by 3 bases and J by 5 bases, leaving 11 bases between them. CDR3 residues: CASSHPLGDNEQFF. In DNA, the CDR3 is TGCGCCAGCAGCCATCCCTTGGGGGACAATGAGCAGTTCTTC.

The V gene is TRBV27, the J gene TRBJ1-1, with TRBD1 matching over 7 bases. The CDR3 runs 14 residues. J lost 1 base, V lost 6 bases, and 5 bases had no gene match. The germline CDR1 and CDR2 sequences are MNHEY and SMNVEV (reference sequence). The CDR3 DNA follows: TGTGCCAGCAGAACGGGACAGAGGAACACTGAAGCTTTCTTT. Protein product: CASRTGQRNTEAFF.

The chain employs TRBV6-5 and TRBJ2-7; D is unresolved. CDR1 MNHEY and CDR2 SVGAGI come from the germline V gene. V lost 5 bases to trimming and J lost 5 bases, with 13 bases between them. The CDR3 totals 13 residues. The CDR3 region is CASSLPGRHEQYF. The CDR3 DNA reads as TGTGCCAGCAGTCTACCGGGTCGCCACGAGCAGTACTTC.

This clonotype has just a few counts. This CDR3 is CASRVQGVTEAFF. As DNA, the CDR3 is TGTGCCAGCAGAGTACAGGGTGTCACTGAAGCTTTCTTT. The rearrangement uses TRBV6-5 and TRBJ1-1, with TRBD1 as a possible D gene (6 bases). The germline gives CDR1 MNHEY, CDR2 SVGAGI. The V end was cut by 6 bases, the J end by 4 bases, with 12 bases between. The CDR3 loop spans 13 amino acids.

In its sample, this clonotype was seen many times. The chain has TRBV29-1 and TRBJ1-1; no reliable D call. The CDR3 totals 12 residues. The germline CDR1 and CDR2 sequences are SQVTM and ANQGSEA. V lost 1 base, J lost 1 base, and 4 bases lay in between. The CDR3 DNA follows: TGCAGCGTTGAAGGTCAGAACACTGAAGCTTTCTTT. Protein product: CSVEGQNTEAFF.